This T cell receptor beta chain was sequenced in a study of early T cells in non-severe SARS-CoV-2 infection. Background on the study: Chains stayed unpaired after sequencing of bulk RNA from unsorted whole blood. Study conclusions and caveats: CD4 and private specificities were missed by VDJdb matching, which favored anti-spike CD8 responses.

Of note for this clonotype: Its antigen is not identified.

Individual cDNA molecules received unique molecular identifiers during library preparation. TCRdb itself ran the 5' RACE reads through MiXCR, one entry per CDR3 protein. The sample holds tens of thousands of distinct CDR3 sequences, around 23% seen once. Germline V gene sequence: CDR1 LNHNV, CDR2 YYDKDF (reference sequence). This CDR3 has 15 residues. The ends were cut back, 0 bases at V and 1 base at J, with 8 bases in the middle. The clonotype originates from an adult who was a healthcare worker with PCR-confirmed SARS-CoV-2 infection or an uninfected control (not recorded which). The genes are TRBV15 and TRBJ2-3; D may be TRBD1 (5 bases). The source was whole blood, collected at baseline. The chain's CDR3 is CATSRDRAGTDTQYF. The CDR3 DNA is TGTGCCACCAGCAGAGACAGGGCGGGCACAGATACGCAGTATTTT.